The TCR beta chain described here comes from a study of blood T cells in healthy people across ages. Germline V gene data show CDR1 as SGHTA and CDR2 as FQGNSA. This CDR3 has 17 residues. The V and J ends lost 1 base and 1 base, in that order; junction bases with no gene match: 5. Alongside a J-beta primer mix, a sample-barcoded 5' primer served in a second PCR lasting about 7 to 11 cycles. TCRdb itself ran the 5' RACE reads through MiXCR, one entry per CDR3 protein. The sample includes more than 650,000 distinct CDR3 sequences, 22% seen only once; the top ten take around 21%. This chain uses TRBV7-2 with TRBJ1-5; 9 bases fit TRBD1. Sequencing was carried out using blood. The clonotype was recovered from a man between 65 and 85 years old in good health. As DNA, the CDR3 is TGTGCCAGCAGCTTAGTAGGGACAGGGAAAAGCAATCAGCCCCAGCATTTT. Translating it yields CASSLVGTGKSNQPQHF.